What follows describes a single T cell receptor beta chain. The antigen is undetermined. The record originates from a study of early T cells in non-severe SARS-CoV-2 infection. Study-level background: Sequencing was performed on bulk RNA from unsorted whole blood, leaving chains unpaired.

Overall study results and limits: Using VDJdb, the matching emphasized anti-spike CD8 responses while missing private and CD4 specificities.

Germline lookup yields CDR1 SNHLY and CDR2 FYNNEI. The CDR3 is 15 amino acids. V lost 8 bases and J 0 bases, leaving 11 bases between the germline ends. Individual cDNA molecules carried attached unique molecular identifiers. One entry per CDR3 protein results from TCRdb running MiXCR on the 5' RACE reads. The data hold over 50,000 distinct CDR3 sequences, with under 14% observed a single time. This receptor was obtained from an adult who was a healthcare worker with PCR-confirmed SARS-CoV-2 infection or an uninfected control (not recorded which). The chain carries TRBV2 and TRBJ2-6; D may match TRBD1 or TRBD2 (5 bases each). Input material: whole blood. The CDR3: CASRDGTSGANVLTF. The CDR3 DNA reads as TGTGCCAGCCGGGACGGGACCTCTGGGGCCAACGTCCTGACTTTC.